This passage covers 21 T cell receptor beta chains from one sample sequenced in a study of neurological immune-mediated disorders. TCRdb called the 5' RACE reads again in MiXCR, with one record for every CDR3 protein. The sample has some 10,000 distinct CDR3 sequences, around 21% seen once. The sample consisted of CD8+ T cells from blood. These receptor sequences come from a woman in her sixties or seventies with HTLV-1-associated myelopathy (HAM/TSP).

The V gene is TRBV7-6, the J gene TRBJ2-3; D is unclear. CDR3 length: 11 residues. V was cut by 7 bases and J by 7 bases, with 9 bases left in between. CDR1 and CDR2 (germline): SGHVS, FNYEAQ. The CDR3 coding sequence is TGTGCCAGCAACCTTGGGTATACGCAGTATTTT. Its protein product is CASNLGYTQYF.

In its sample, this clonotype ranks as medium-sized. The rearrangement joins TRBV20-1 to TRBJ2-3, with 12 bases lining up with TRBD2. Germline CDR1 is DFQATT and CDR2 is SNEGSKA (reference sequence). The CDR3 sequence is 18 residues long. Trimming at V came to 6 bases and at J to 5 bases, leaving 18 bases not matched to a gene. The CDR3 is CSAQADPPSGGARDTQYF. CDR3 bases: TGCAGTGCCCAAGCCGATCCCCCTAGCGGGGGGGCGAGAGATACGCAGTATTTT.

This clonotype was recorded at least ten times. The V and J genes are TRBV15 and TRBJ2-3, with 8 positions matching TRBD2. CDR1 is LNHNV and CDR2 is YYDKDF in the germline V gene (reference sequence). The CDR3 spans 16 residues. Trimming at V came to 0 bases and at J to 4 bases, leaving 6 bases not matched to a gene. DNA for the CDR3: TGTGCCACCAGCAGAGAAGGACTAGCTCCTTCAGATACGCAGTATTTT. Translated, it gives CATSREGLAPSDTQYF.

There are many counts of this clonotype. The genes are TRBV27 and TRBJ2-2, with D unclear. This CDR3 spans 15 amino acids. The germline V gene encodes CDR1 MNHEY and CDR2 SMNVEV (reference sequence). V was cut by 4 bases and J by 4 bases, with 13 bases left in between. CDR3: CASSSRVGVTGELFF. For the CDR3, the DNA is TGTGCCAGCAGTTCAAGGGTCGGAGTCACCGGGGAGCTGTTTTTT.

This clonotype was seen many times. The V call is TRBV7-6, the J call TRBJ2-3; TRBD2 matches 13 bases. The V gene's germline CDR1 is SGHVS and CDR2 FNYEAQ. This CDR3 region has 18 residues. V lost 5 bases to trimming and J lost 0 bases; unmatched junction nucleotides: 8. CDR3: CASSLGLAGEISTDTQYF. CDR3 sequence (DNA): TGTGCCAGCAGCCTTGGACTAGCGGGGGAAATTAGCACAGATACGCAGTATTTT.

The table lists this clonotype with many counts. V is TRBV5-1 and J is TRBJ1-2, with a tentative D call TRBD1 (5 bases). This CDR3 comprises 13 residues. V lost 4 bases and J lost 2, with 9 bases in between. Germline V lookup: CDR1 SGHRS, CDR2 YFSETQ. CDR3 loop: CASSQEGNYGYTF. CDR3 bases: TGCGCCAGCAGCCAGGAGGGGAACTATGGCTACACCTTC. The variable domain in full, with the rest retrieved from reference TRBV5-1 and TRBJ1-2, is KAGVTQTPRYLIKTRGQQVTLSCSPISGHRSVSWYQQTPGQGLQFLFEYFSETQRNKGNFPGRFSGRQFSNSRSEMNVSTLELGDSALYLCASSQEGNYGYTFGSGTRLTVV.

This clonotype came up many times. V is TRBV5-1 and J is TRBJ2-7; no firm D call. V dropped 1 base and J dropped 2 bases, with 16 bases sitting between them. The germline CDR1 and CDR2 sequences are SGHRS and YFSETQ. The CDR3 has 16 amino acids. CDR3 bases: TGCGCCAGCAGCTTGAGAGGCGGAGTGCGGACCTACGAGCAGTACTTC. Its protein is CASSLRGGVRTYEQYF.

This clonotype was recorded at least ten times. The V and J genes are TRBV20-1 and TRBJ2-7, with a possible D match to TRBD2 (5 bases). Trimming pared 1 base from V and 0 bases from J, leaving 10 bases between. The germline CDR1 and CDR2 sequences are DFQATT and SNEGSKA (reference sequence). This CDR3 is built from 14 residues. The CDR3 DNA is TGCAGTGCTAGAGTGTATGGGAGCTCCTACGAGCAGTACTTC. It translates to CSARVYGSSYEQYF.

Many counts were recorded for this clonotype. The CDR3 nucleotides are TGTGCCAGCAGCTCCCCCGGACTAGCGAACACCGGGGAGCTGTTTTTT. Amino acids: CASSSPGLANTGELFF. V usage is TRBV7-3 and J usage is TRBJ2-2, with TRBD2 matching 7 bases. In germline, CDR1 is SGHTA, CDR2 FQGTGA. CDR3 length equals 16 residues. V dropped 4 bases and J dropped 0; count of bases not matched to a gene: 5. Full variable domain (remainder filled in from reference TRBV7-3 and TRBJ2-2): GAGVSQTPSNKVTEKGKYVELRCDPISGHTALYWYRQSLGQGPEFLIYFQGTGAADDSGLPNDRFFAVRPEGSVSTLKIQRTERGDSAVYLCASSSPGLANTGELFFGEGSRLTVL.

This clonotype was observed many times. The rearrangement links TRBV12-5 to TRBJ2-7; the D gene is possibly TRBD1 (5 bases). Germline V gene lookup returns CDR1 LGHNT and CDR2 FRNRAP. Deletions cut 2 bases from V and 4 bases from J, with 15 bases between. The CDR3 runs to 15 residues. This CDR3 reads CASGLKPRGFYEQYF. DNA for the CDR3: TGTGCTAGTGGTTTGAAACCAAGGGGATTTTACGAGCAGTACTTC.

In its sample, this clonotype is medium-sized. The CDR3 sequence: CASSPRTGRGQPQHF. The CDR3 DNA is TGCGCCAGCAGCCCAAGGACAGGGCGAGGTCAGCCCCAGCATTTT. The rearrangement links TRBV5-1 to TRBJ1-5, with 8 bases lining up with TRBD1. CDR3 length equals 15 residues. Germline V lookup: CDR1 SGHRS, CDR2 YFSETQ. V lost 4 bases and J lost 6; bases outside the gene matches: 9.

This clonotype appeared many times. V and J are TRBV18 and TRBJ1-4, with 7 bases identical to TRBD1. The ends lost 3 bases at V and 2 bases at J; junction bases unmatched: 3. This CDR3 is 15 amino acids long. Per the germline V gene, CDR1 is KGHSH and CDR2 is LQKENI. The CDR3 region is CASSPMTGTNEKLFF. CDR3 nucleotides: TGTGCCAGCTCACCGATGACAGGGACTAATGAAAAACTGTTTTTT.

This clonotype was seen many times. V and J are TRBV5-8 and TRBJ2-7; tentatively, D is TRBD2 (5 bases). Trimming removed 1 base at V and 6 bases at J, with 14 bases between. The V gene's germline CDR1 is SGHTS and CDR2 YDEGEE. The CDR3 totals 14 residues. CDR3 sequence: CASSLSGPRVEQYF. DNA for the CDR3: TGTGCCAGCAGCTTGTCTGGACCGAGGGTCGAGCAGTACTTC.

This clonotype was seen repeatedly, ten times or more. V usage is TRBV5-1 and J usage is TRBJ1-6; 10 nucleotides align to TRBD1. The CDR3 runs to 15 residues. Germline CDR1 SGHRS, CDR2 YFSETQ. V was clipped by 2 bases and J by 8 bases; unmatched bases: 4. CDR3 nucleotides: TGCGCCAGCAGCTTCGACAGGGGGCAGTATTCACCCCTCCACTTT. Its protein is CASSFDRGQYSPLHF.

The CDR3 sequence: CASSKGTGFTYEQYF. CDR3 coding DNA: TGCGCCAGCAGCAAAGGGACAGGGTTCACCTACGAGCAGTACTTC. The chain employs TRBV4-1 and TRBJ2-7, with 9 bases fitting TRBD1. With V trimmed by 5 bases and J by 2 bases, 7 bases remained unmatched. There are 15 residues in the CDR3. The V gene's germline CDR1 is MGHRA and CDR2 YSYEKL.

Ten or more counts support this clonotype. The CDR3 DNA follows: TGCAGTGCTAGTCGGCCCAGGGCCCACGAGCAGTACTTC. Amino acids: CSASRPRAHEQYF. The V call is TRBV20-1, the J call TRBJ2-7, with D perhaps matching TRBD1 (5 bases). V lost 3 bases and J lost 5, with 14 bases in between. Per germline, CDR1 DFQATT and CDR2 SNEGSKA (reference sequence). The CDR3 is 13 residues long.

Of note for this clonotype: This may arise from a read error, as a much more abundant clone is one base away. In this CDR3 the conserved last residue, phenylalanine or tryptophan, is missing, so a read error is likely. This chain uses TRBV18 with TRBJ1-2; tentatively, D is TRBD1 (6 bases). CDR1 is KGHSH and CDR2 is LQKENI in the germline V gene. V lost 0 bases to trimming and J lost 8 bases, with 10 bases between them. The CDR3 consists of 13 residues. The CDR3 spells CASSPPGGEGYTL. CDR3 coding DNA: TGTGCCAGCTCACCACCCGGGGGCGAAGGCTACACCCTC.

This clonotype has at least ten counts. The J gene is TRBJ2-1, the V gene TRBV29-1; 8 positions agree with TRBD1. The CDR3 runs 14 residues. The germline V gene has CDR1 SQVTM and CDR2 ANQGSEA. V dropped 5 bases and J dropped 0; count of bases not matched to a gene: 3. The CDR3 nucleotides read TGCAGCGTTCAGGGACAGGACTCCTACAATGAGCAGTTCTTC. Amino acids: CSVQGQDSYNEQFF.

This clonotype was seen repeatedly, ten times or more. The chain links TRBV20-1 to TRBJ2-1, with 7 bases matching TRBD2. Germline assignment: CDR1 DFQATT and CDR2 SNEGSKA (reference sequence). The CDR3 spans 14 residues. V was pared by 3 bases and J by 3 bases, with 5 bases of the junction left unmatched. The CDR3 DNA sequence: TGCAGTGCTAGTGGGGGGGGGAGCTACAATGAGCAGTTCTTC. It codes for CSASGGGSYNEQFF.

This clonotype was picked up many times. The genes are TRBV4-1 and TRBJ2-3; the match to TRBD2 covers 14 bases. The J segment lost 6 bases and the V segment lost 3 bases, leaving 5 bases of the junction unmatched. The CDR3 loop spans 16 amino acids. CDR1 MGHRA and CDR2 YSYEKL come from the germline V gene. This chain's CDR3 is CASSQGLAGAGDTQYF. CDR3 sequence (DNA): TGCGCCAGCAGCCAGGGACTAGCGGGGGCCGGGGATACGCAGTATTTT.

Ten or more counts support this clonotype. V usage is TRBV2 and J usage is TRBJ2-4; TRBD2 might be the D (5 bases). The CDR3 runs 15 residues. V was trimmed by 8 bases and J by 0 bases, leaving 14 bases between them. Germline assignment: CDR1 SNHLY and CDR2 FYNNEI. CDR3 amino acids: CASSGMGEAKNIQYF. DNA for the CDR3: TGTGCCAGCTCGGGGATGGGAGAAGCCAAAAACATTCAGTACTTC.